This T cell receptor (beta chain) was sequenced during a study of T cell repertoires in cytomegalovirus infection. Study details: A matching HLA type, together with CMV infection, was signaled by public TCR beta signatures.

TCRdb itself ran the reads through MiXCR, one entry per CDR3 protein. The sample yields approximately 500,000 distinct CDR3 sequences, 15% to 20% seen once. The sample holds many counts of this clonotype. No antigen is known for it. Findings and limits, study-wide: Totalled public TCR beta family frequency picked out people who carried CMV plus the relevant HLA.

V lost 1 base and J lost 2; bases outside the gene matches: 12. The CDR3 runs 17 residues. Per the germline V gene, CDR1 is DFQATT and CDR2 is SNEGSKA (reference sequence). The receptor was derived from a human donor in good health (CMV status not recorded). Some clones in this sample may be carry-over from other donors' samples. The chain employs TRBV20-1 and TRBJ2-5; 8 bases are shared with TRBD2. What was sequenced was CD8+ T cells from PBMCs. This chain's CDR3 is CSARVPHLAGMQETQYF. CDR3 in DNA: TGCAGTGCTAGAGTCCCTCATCTAGCGGGTATGCAAGAGACCCAGTACTTC.